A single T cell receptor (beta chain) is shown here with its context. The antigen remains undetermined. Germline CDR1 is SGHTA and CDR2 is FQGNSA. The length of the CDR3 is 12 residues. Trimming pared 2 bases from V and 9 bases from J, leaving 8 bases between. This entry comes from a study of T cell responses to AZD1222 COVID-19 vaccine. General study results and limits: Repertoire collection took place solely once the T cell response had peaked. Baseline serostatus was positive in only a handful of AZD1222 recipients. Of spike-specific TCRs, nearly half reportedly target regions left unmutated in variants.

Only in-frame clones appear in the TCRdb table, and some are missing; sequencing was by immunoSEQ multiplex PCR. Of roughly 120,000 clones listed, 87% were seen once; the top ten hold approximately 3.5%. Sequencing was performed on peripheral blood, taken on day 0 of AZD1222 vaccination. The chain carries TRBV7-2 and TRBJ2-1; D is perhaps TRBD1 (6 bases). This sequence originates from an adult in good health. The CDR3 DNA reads TGTGCCAGCAGCTTACGGACAGTTGAGCAGTTCTTC. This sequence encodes CASSLRTVEQFF.